This entry features one T cell receptor (beta chain) sequence. These data are taken from a study of identical twins. Each CDR3 protein is one row after TCRdb ran MiXCR on the 5' RACE reads. The sample includes about 520,000 distinct CDR3 sequences, less than 25% of them seen just once. V was trimmed by 5 bases and J by 0 bases, leaving 8 bases between them. The CDR3 sequence is 15 residues long. Per germline, CDR1 SGHAT and CDR2 FQNNGV. This sample was also put to use in a study of T cells expressing NK-cell markers.

This TCR came from a woman aged 18-30 years in good health. Material: CD4+ T cells sorted from blood. J is TRBJ2-6 and V is TRBV11-2; D not certain. The CDR3 spells CASSPTISGANVLTF. In nucleotides, the CDR3 is TGTGCCAGCAGCCCAACCATCTCTGGGGCCAACGTCCTGACTTTC.